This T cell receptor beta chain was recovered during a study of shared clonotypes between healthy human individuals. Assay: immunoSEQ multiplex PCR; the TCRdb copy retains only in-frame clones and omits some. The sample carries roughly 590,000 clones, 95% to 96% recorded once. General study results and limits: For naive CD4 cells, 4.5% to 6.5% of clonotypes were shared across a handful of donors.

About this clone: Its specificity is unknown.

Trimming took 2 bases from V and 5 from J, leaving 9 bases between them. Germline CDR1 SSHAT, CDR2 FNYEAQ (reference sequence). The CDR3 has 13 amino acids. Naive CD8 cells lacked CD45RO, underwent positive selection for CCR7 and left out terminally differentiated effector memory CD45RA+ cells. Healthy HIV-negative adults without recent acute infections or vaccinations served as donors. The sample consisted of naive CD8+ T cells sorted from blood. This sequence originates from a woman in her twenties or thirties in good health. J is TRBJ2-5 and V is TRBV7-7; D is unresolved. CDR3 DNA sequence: TGTGCCAGCAGCTTAAAAATTCCGGAGACCCAGTACTTC. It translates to CASSLKIPETQYF.